These T cell receptor beta chains were read from a single sample in a study of cytomegalovirus exposure and HLA in healthy donors. The assay was immunoSEQ multiplex PCR, and TCRdb's table has in-frame clones only and misses some. The sample carries approximately 200,000 clones, 79% recorded once. The specimen sequenced was PBMCs. These receptor sequences come from a girl between 10 and 17 years old in good health and CMV-seropositive. Each CDR3 is given with its conserved first and last residue. Each record gives: D gene, V gene, clone size, J gene, CDR3 protein, CDR3 DNA. A D gene is named only where the DNA matches it firmly. Size is stated for part of the rows, as once, few or many counts, or as a class when the clone is expanded.

d_call: TRBD1
v_call: TRBV6-6
clone_size: -
j_call: TRBJ2-7
cdr3_aa: CASEGTGASYEQYF
cdr3_nt: TGTGCCAGCGAGGGGACAGGGGCCTCCTACGAGCAGTACTTC

d_call: TRBD1
v_call: TRBV9
clone_size: -
j_call: TRBJ2-1
cdr3_aa: CASSPTGGTGGFEQFF
cdr3_nt: TGTGCCAGCAGCCCTACCGGGGGGACAGGGGGGTTTGAGCAGTTCTTC

d_call: -
v_call: TRBV27
clone_size: -
j_call: TRBJ1-2
cdr3_aa: CASTPGGPNYGYTF
cdr3_nt: TGTGCCAGCACCCCTGGAGGGCCCAACTATGGCTACACCTTC

d_call: -
v_call: TRBV6-5
clone_size: -
j_call: TRBJ1-1
cdr3_aa: CASSEQISEAFF
cdr3_nt: TGTGCCAGCAGTGAACAGATTTCTGAAGCTTTCTTT

d_call: -
v_call: TRBV7-9
clone_size: -
j_call: TRBJ2-7
cdr3_aa: CASSLASHLDFTYEQYF
cdr3_nt: TGTGCCAGCAGCTTAGCCTCCCACTTGGACTTCACCTACGAGCAGTACTTC

d_call: -
v_call: TRBV5-1
clone_size: -
j_call: TRBJ1-4
cdr3_aa: CASSLRTSTNEKLFF
cdr3_nt: TGCGCCAGCAGCTTGAGGACAAGCACTAATGAAAAACTGTTTTTT

d_call: -
v_call: TRBV28
clone_size: -
j_call: TRBJ1-5
cdr3_aa: CASSIGGTGVWGGSGNQPQHF
cdr3_nt: TGTGCCAGCAGCATTGGGGGGACGGGAGTATGGGGGGGAAGTGGCAATCAGCCCCAGCATTTT

d_call: -
v_call: TRBV7-7
clone_size: -
j_call: TRBJ2-1
cdr3_aa: CASSSTGPNEQFF
cdr3_nt: TGTGCCAGCAGCTCAACAGGGCCCAATGAGCAGTTCTTC

d_call: -
v_call: TRBV13
clone_size: -
j_call: TRBJ1-2
cdr3_aa: CASSPLGGNYGYTF
cdr3_nt: TGTGCCAGCAGCCCCTTGGGGGGGAACTATGGCTACACCTTC

d_call: TRBD1
v_call: TRBV6-6
clone_size: -
j_call: TRBJ1-6
cdr3_aa: CASRPTGQGYNSPLHF
cdr3_nt: TGTGCCAGCAGACCGACAGGGCAGGGCTATAATTCACCCCTCCACTTT

d_call: TRBD1
v_call: TRBV6-6
clone_size: few
j_call: TRBJ2-7
cdr3_aa: CASSYGQGSREQYF
cdr3_nt: TGTGCCAGCAGTTATGGACAGGGTTCTCGAGAGCAGTACTTC

d_call: -
v_call: TRBV6-5
clone_size: -
j_call: TRBJ1-2
cdr3_aa: CASSTLRGLHYGYTF
cdr3_nt: TGTGCCAGCAGTACCCTCCGGGGTCTTCACTATGGCTACACCTTC

d_call: -
v_call: TRBV5-6
clone_size: -
j_call: TRBJ2-7
cdr3_aa: CASSLTGSSYEQYF
cdr3_nt: TGTGCCAGCAGCTTGACAGGGAGCTCCTACGAGCAGTACTTC

d_call: -
v_call: TRBV2
clone_size: -
j_call: TRBJ1-1
cdr3_aa: CASSEALPGMNTEAFF
cdr3_nt: TGTGCCAGCAGTGAAGCGCTTCCGGGGATGAACACTGAAGCTTTCTTT

d_call: -
v_call: TRBV5-4
clone_size: -
j_call: TRBJ1-1
cdr3_aa: CASSLGGWGNTEAFF
cdr3_nt: TGTGCCAGCAGCTTGGGAGGGTGGGGGAACACTGAAGCTTTCTTT

d_call: -
v_call: TRBV25-1
clone_size: -
j_call: TRBJ1-3
cdr3_aa: CASTLGLGNTIYF
cdr3_nt: TGTGCCAGCACCTTGGGGCTCGGAAACACCATATATTTT

d_call: TRBD1
v_call: TRBV19
clone_size: -
j_call: TRBJ2-1
cdr3_aa: CASKEGQGAYNEQFF
cdr3_nt: TGTGCCAGTAAGGAAGGCCAGGGGGCCTACAATGAGCAGTTCTTC

d_call: TRBD1
v_call: TRBV2
clone_size: -
j_call: TRBJ1-6
cdr3_aa: CASSKGQGTSPLHF
cdr3_nt: TGTGCCAGCAGTAAGGGACAGGGAACCTCACCCCTCCACTTT

d_call: -
v_call: TRBV4-3
clone_size: once
j_call: TRBJ1-5
cdr3_aa: CASSQEQSNQPQHF
cdr3_nt: TGCGCCAGCAGCCAAGAGCAGAGCAATCAGCCCCAGCATTTT

d_call: TRBD2
v_call: TRBV6-5
clone_size: few
j_call: TRBJ2-1
cdr3_aa: CASSRGGAYRNEQFF
cdr3_nt: TGTGCCAGCAGTCGCGGGGGGGCCTATCGTAATGAGCAGTTCTTC

d_call: TRBD2
v_call: TRBV5-4
clone_size: -
j_call: TRBJ2-7
cdr3_aa: CASSFGTSGGAHYEQYF
cdr3_nt: TGTGCCAGCAGCTTCGGGACTAGCGGGGGCGCCCACTACGAGCAGTACTTC

d_call: -
v_call: TRBV27
clone_size: -
j_call: TRBJ1-4
cdr3_aa: CASSLSSQFNEKLFF
cdr3_nt: TGTGCCAGCAGTCTCTCAAGTCAGTTTAATGAAAAACTGTTTTTT